This TCR beta chain was identified in a study of cytomegalovirus exposure and HLA in healthy donors. Looking at the study overall: As released early, the data held some 85 million unique TCRs from HLA-typed donors. Study results and limitations: There were around 160 TCR beta chains listed as cytomegalovirus-associated.

With regard to this clone: The antigen is unknown.

Researchers ran the PCR with 60 Vbeta and 13 Jbeta primers. Here immunoSEQ multiplex PCR was the method, and the copy in TCRdb shows in-frame clones only, minus some. The repertoire shows tens of thousands of clones; the top ten hold about 3.8%. The CDR3 is made up of 13 amino acids. V dropped 7 bases and J dropped 0 bases, with 9 bases sitting between them. Germline assignment: CDR1 MDHEN and CDR2 SYDVKM. The sample taken for sequencing was PBMCs. This chain connects TRBV28 to TRBJ1-2; the D gene is possibly TRBD1 (5 bases). This clonotype was sampled from a man younger than 35 in good health and CMV-seropositive. The CDR3 DNA is TGTGCCAGCAAGATACAGGCTAACTATGGCTACACCTTC. Its protein is CASKIQANYGYTF.